This TCR beta chain emerged from a study of post-analysis software for immune sequencing data. Notes on the study in general: Compared with controls, patients had more of roughly five TRBV segments, including TRBV5-6, TRBV5-1 and TRBV20-1. When the samples were clustered directly with F measure, those that had been prepared in the same batch showed strong co-clustering.

The germline V gene encodes CDR1 MNHEY and CDR2 SMNVEV (reference sequence). This CDR3 comprises 14 residues. With 4 bases removed from V and 3 bases from J, the gap between germline ends came to 12 bases. Remarks on this clonotype: Its antigen is still unknown.

Carried by the TCR beta cDNA libraries were unique molecular identifiers. TCRdb used MiXCR to reprocess the PCR reads, holding one entry per CDR3 protein. The table records a few hundred thousand distinct CDR3 sequences, less than 40% of them present only once. The J gene is TRBJ1-2, the V gene TRBV27; D is undetermined. The sequence was collected from a girl between 2 and 10 years old with multiple sclerosis. The specimen sequenced was blood. The CDR3, as DNA: TGTGCCAGCAGTTCCTCCCCAGGCTACTATGGCTACACCTTC. It specifies CASSSSPGYYGYTF.